This TCR beta chain was identified in a study of CD8 T cells in Susac syndrome. Random hexamers were used to reverse transcribe an amount of about 0.45 to 1 ug RNA. Each CDR3 protein gets one entry after TCRdb re-called the immunoSEQ multiplex PCR reads with MiXCR. The table records 40,000 to 55,000 distinct CDR3 sequences, 80% to 95% of them present only once. This CDR3 region has 13 residues. Trimming removed 8 bases at V and 3 bases at J, with 13 bases between. The germline V gene encodes CDR1 MNHEY and CDR2 SMNVEV (reference sequence). This sequence joins TRBV27 and TRBJ1-1, with D possibly matching TRBD1 (6 bases). The sample was CD8+ T cells from PBMCs. This clonotype was sampled from a human donor in good health. The CDR3 coding sequence is TGTGCCAGCTGCCGGGACACTCACACTGAAGCTTTCTTT. Translating gives CASCRDTHTEAFF.